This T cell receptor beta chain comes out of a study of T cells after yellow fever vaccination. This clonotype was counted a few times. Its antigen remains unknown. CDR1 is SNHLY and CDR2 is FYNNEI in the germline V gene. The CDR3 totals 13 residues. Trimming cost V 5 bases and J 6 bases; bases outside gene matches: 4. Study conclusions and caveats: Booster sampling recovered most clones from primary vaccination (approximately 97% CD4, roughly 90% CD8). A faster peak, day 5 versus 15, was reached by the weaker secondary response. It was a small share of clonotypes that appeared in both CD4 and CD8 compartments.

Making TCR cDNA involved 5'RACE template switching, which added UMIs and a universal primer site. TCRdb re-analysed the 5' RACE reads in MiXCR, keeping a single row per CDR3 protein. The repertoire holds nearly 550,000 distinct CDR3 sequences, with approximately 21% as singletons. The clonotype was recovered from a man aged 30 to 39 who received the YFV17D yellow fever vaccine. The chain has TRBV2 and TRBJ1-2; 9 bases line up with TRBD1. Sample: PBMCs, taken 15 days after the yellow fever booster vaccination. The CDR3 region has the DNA TGTGCCAGCAGTCCGGGACAGGGCCATGGCTACACCTTC. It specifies CASSPGQGHGYTF.